The 24 T cell receptor beta chains below all came from one sample that was sequenced in a study of CD8 T cells in Susac syndrome. It was with random hexamers that 0.5 to 1 ug RNA was reverse transcribed. TCRdb redid the calling of the immunoSEQ multiplex PCR reads with MiXCR, one entry per CDR3 protein. The sample records approximately 110,000 distinct CDR3 sequences, around 94% being singletons. The sample was CD4+ T cells from PBMCs. These receptors came from a human donor in good health.

The chain carries TRBV9 and TRBJ1-2; 7 positions match TRBD1. This CDR3 has 13 residues. Germline V gene data show CDR1 as SGDLS and CDR2 as YYNGEE. Losses at the gene ends were 0 bases for V and 8 bases for J; bases not matched to a gene: 4. The CDR3 region is CASSVAGGKGYTF. CDR3 bases: TGTGCCAGCAGCGTAGCAGGGGGGAAAGGCTACACCTTC.

The chain carries TRBV4-2 and TRBJ1-1, with 8 bases aligning to TRBD1. From germline, CDR1 is LGHNA and CDR2 YNFKEQ. CDR3 length: 18 amino acids. With V trimmed by 1 base and J by 3 bases, 13 bases remained unmatched. CDR3 protein: CASSQGMDRAGKDTEAFF. For the CDR3, the DNA is TGTGCCAGCAGCCAAGGTATGGACAGGGCCGGGAAAGACACTGAAGCTTTCTTT.

V gene TRBV20-1 combines with J gene TRBJ2-3, with no clear D. This CDR3 region has 16 residues. V lost 3 bases to trimming and J lost 2 bases, with 18 bases between them. Looked up from germline, CDR1 is DFQATT and CDR2 is SNEGSKA (reference sequence). Here the CDR3 reads CSARDLFRTNTDTQYF. CDR3 nucleotides: TGCAGTGCTAGGGACCTCTTTCGGACGAACACAGATACGCAGTATTTT.

A few counts support this clonotype. The chain links TRBV18 to TRBJ2-7; the D gene is possibly TRBD2 (5 bases). CDR3 length equals 13 residues. CDR1 is KGHSH, CDR2 LQKENI, per germline. The V end was cut by 6 bases, the J end by 3 bases, with 12 bases between. CDR3 amino acids: CASSPSRDYEQYF. The CDR3, as DNA: TGTGCCAGCTCGCCTTCCCGGGACTACGAGCAGTACTTC.

V gene TRBV29-1 combines with J gene TRBJ2-1; tentative D call: TRBD1 (5 bases). Looked up from germline, CDR1 is SQVTM and CDR2 is ANQGSEA. The CDR3 runs to 16 residues. V lost 6 bases, J lost 5 bases, and 23 bases lay in between. In nucleotides, the CDR3 is TGCAGCGTCGCCGCATTTTTAGGGGCCCGACACAATGAGCAGTTCTTC. Translated: CSVAAFLGARHNEQFF.

This chain joins TRBV3-1 and TRBJ2-7, with D possibly matching TRBD2 (6 bases). V lost 4 bases and J 0 bases, leaving 13 bases between the germline ends. Germline V gives CDR1 LGHDT, CDR2 YNNKEL (reference sequence). This CDR3 has 15 residues. CDR3 residues: CASSLRDSSSYEQYF. CDR3 bases: TGTGCCAGCAGCCTCCGGGACTCCTCCTCCTACGAGCAGTACTTC.

The genes are TRBV10-3 and TRBJ2-3; TRBD2 matches 10 bases. Germline trimming cut 3 bases from V and 0 bases from J; bases unmatched to any gene: 3. Germline-derived CDR1 and CDR2 are ENHRY and SYGVKD. The CDR3 has 16 amino acids. CDR3 region: CAISDQTSGSTDTQYF. The CDR3 DNA sequence: TGTGCCATCAGTGACCAGACTAGCGGGAGCACAGATACGCAGTATTTT.

This sequence joins TRBV2 and TRBJ1-5; tentatively, D is TRBD1 (5 bases). The CDR3 is 14 residues long. V lost 2 bases and J 7 bases, leaving 12 bases between the germline ends. Germline V gives CDR1 SNHLY, CDR2 FYNNEI. CDR3 coding DNA: TGTGCCAGCAGTGAATCTACAGGCGACCAGCCCCAGCATTTT. It encodes CASSESTGDQPQHF.

The V call is TRBV6-1, the J call TRBJ1-5; D remains unclear. Germline CDR1 and CDR2: MNHNS and SASEGT. The CDR3 sequence is 15 residues long. Trimming stripped 5 bases from V and 1 base from J, with 12 bases between. The CDR3 sequence is CASSREGMSNQPQHF. The DNA of the CDR3 is TGTGCCAGCAGTCGGGAGGGTATGAGCAATCAGCCCCAGCATTTT.

The rearrangement links TRBV19 to TRBJ2-3; 7 bases agree with TRBD2. There are 15 residues in the CDR3. Germline V gene sequence: CDR1 LNHDA, CDR2 SQIVND (reference sequence). J was trimmed by 0 bases and V by 6 bases; bases with no gene match: 6. For the CDR3, the DNA is TGTGCCAGTAGGAATCGAGCGGGGAGCACAGATACGCAGTATTTT. Its translation: CASRNRAGSTDTQYF.

This clonotype was detected only a few times. This chain connects TRBV11-2 to TRBJ2-2; D remains ambiguous. With 1 base removed from V and 1 base from J, the gap between germline ends came to 7 bases. The CDR3 loop spans 15 amino acids. CDR1 SGHAT and CDR2 FQNNGV come from the germline V gene. Written as DNA, the CDR3 is TGTGCCAGCAGCTTAGTTGGCGGGAACACCGGGGAGCTGTTTTTT. This codes for CASSLVGGNTGELFF.

The V and J genes are TRBV25-1 and TRBJ2-5; possibly TRBD2 for D (6 bases). Germline CDR1 reads MGHDK; CDR2 reads SYGVNS. Trimming removed 2 bases at V and 5 bases at J, with 12 bases between. The CDR3 has 14 residues. The CDR3 nucleotides read TGTGCCAGCAGTGAAATTAGCGGTTGGGAGACCCAGTACTTC. This codes for CASSEISGWETQYF. Together with reference TRBV25-1 and TRBJ2-5, the CDR3 gives the full variable domain: EADIYQTPRYLVIGTGKKITLECSQTMGHDKMYWYQQDPGMELHLIHYSYGVNSTEKGDLSSESTVSRIRTEHFPLTLESARPSHTSQYLCASSEISGWETQYFGPGTRLLVL.

The table lists this clonotype with a count of one. This rearrangement joins TRBV3-1 to TRBJ2-5, with unresolved D. V lost 1 base to trimming and J lost 2 bases, with 8 bases between them. Germline values: CDR1 LGHDT, CDR2 YNNKEL (reference sequence). This CDR3 spans 14 amino acids. CDR3 in DNA: TGTGCCAGCAGCCAAGTCAATTCACAAGAGACCCAGTACTTC. It translates to CASSQVNSQETQYF.

This chain joins TRBV20-1 and TRBJ2-7; a weak D match, TRBD2 (6 bases). The CDR3 is made up of 12 amino acids. Germline V gene sequence: CDR1 DFQATT, CDR2 SNEGSKA (reference sequence). With 6 bases removed from V and 6 bases from J, the gap between germline ends came to 15 bases. The chain's CDR3 is CSAWERAGEQYF. As DNA, the CDR3 is TGCAGTGCATGGGAGCGGGCGGGCGAGCAGTACTTC.

V and J are TRBV3-1 and TRBJ2-2, with D possibly matching TRBD2 (5 bases). Germline V lookup: CDR1 LGHDT, CDR2 YNNKEL (reference sequence). Trimming took off 4 bases at V and 4 bases at J, with 13 bases between the two ends. This CDR3 contains 15 residues. This CDR3 is CASSPSTGITGELFF. DNA of the CDR3: TGTGCCAGCAGCCCAAGCACGGGGATCACCGGGGAGCTGTTTTTT.

The chain links TRBV5-1 to TRBJ2-2; maybe TRBD1 (6 bases). This CDR3 comprises 14 residues. Deletions cut 1 base from V and 5 bases from J, with 9 bases between. Germline CDR1 and CDR2: SGHRS and YFSETQ. The CDR3 region is CASSLTRGTGELFF. CDR3 nucleotide sequence: TGCGCCAGCAGCTTGACTAGGGGGACCGGGGAGCTGTTTTTT.

This chain links TRBV29-1 with TRBJ1-5, with D uncertain. V was pared by 6 bases and J by 2 bases, with 11 bases between. The CDR3 extends over 13 amino acids. The V gene's germline CDR1 is SQVTM and CDR2 ANQGSEA. The CDR3, as DNA: TGCAGCGTCGCTACGGACGGCAATCAGCCCCAGCATTTT. This sequence encodes CSVATDGNQPQHF.

This clonotype is a singleton in its sample. The chain uses TRBV7-2 and TRBJ1-5; 7 bases are shared with TRBD1. The V gene end was trimmed by 6 bases and the J gene end by 0 bases; junction bases not matched to a gene: 5. The germline gives CDR1 SGHTA, CDR2 FQGNSA. This CDR3 has 15 residues. In nucleotides, the CDR3 is TGTGCCAGCAGGTGGACAGGCCATAGCAATCAGCCCCAGCATTTT. It specifies CASRWTGHSNQPQHF.

The chain is built from TRBV7-2 and TRBJ1-2, with 8 bases that match TRBD1. V shed 5 bases and J 4 bases; nucleotides not matched to a gene: 6. Germline CDR1 reads SGHTA; CDR2 reads FQGNSA. The CDR3 is made up of 14 amino acids. In DNA, the CDR3 is TGTGCCAGCAGCCCCGACAGGGGAAGCTATGGCTACACCTTC. It is translated as CASSPDRGSYGYTF.

J is TRBJ2-3 and V is TRBV29-1; TRBD2 agrees at 8 bases. V lost 5 bases, J lost 1 base, and 8 bases stayed unmatched. The length of the CDR3 is 15 residues. Germline-derived CDR1 and CDR2 are SQVTM and ANQGSEA. CDR3 amino acids: CSVLSREGRTDTQYF. The CDR3, as DNA: TGCAGCGTTTTATCCCGGGAGGGCCGCACAGATACGCAGTATTTT.

The chain carries TRBV25-1 and TRBJ2-5, with TRBD2 identical over 7 bases. Germline-derived CDR1 and CDR2 are MGHDK and SYGVNS. The CDR3 length is 15 residues. J lost 5 bases, V lost 4 bases, and 10 bases had no gene match. The CDR3 reads CASSAGGSAGETQYF. Written as DNA, the CDR3 is TGTGCCAGCAGTGCGGGGGGATCGGCGGGGGAGACCCAGTACTTC. The full variable domain, with the rest looked up from reference TRBV25-1 and TRBJ2-5, is EADIYQTPRYLVIGTGKKITLECSQTMGHDKMYWYQQDPGMELHLIHYSYGVNSTEKGDLSSESTVSRIRTEHFPLTLESARPSHTSQYLCASSAGGSAGETQYFGPGTRLLVL.

V is TRBV5-1 and J is TRBJ2-2, with 8 bases aligning to TRBD2. Germline-derived CDR1 and CDR2 are SGHRS and YFSETQ. The ends lost 7 bases at V and 5 bases at J; junction bases unmatched: 10. The CDR3 covers 15 residues. This CDR3 reads CASRIPGLVTGELFF. In DNA, the CDR3 is TGCGCCAGCCGCATCCCGGGACTAGTAACCGGGGAGCTGTTTTTT. The full variable domain, rest sourced from reference TRBV5-1 and TRBJ2-2, is KAGVTQTPRYLIKTRGQQVTLSCSPISGHRSVSWYQQTPGQGLQFLFEYFSETQRNKGNFPGRFSGRQFSNSRSEMNVSTLELGDSALYLCASRIPGLVTGELFFGEGSRLTVL.

The chain has TRBV3-1 and TRBJ1-1; 8 bases match TRBD1. This CDR3 has 16 residues. After removal of 8 bases from V and 4 bases from J, the junction contained 15 bases not matched to a gene. Germline V gene lookup returns CDR1 LGHDT and CDR2 YNNKEL (reference sequence). The DNA for the CDR3 is TGTGCCAGCGGACCCCGCGATCCTACAGGGGGCACTGAAGCTTTCTTT. It is translated as CASGPRDPTGGTEAFF.

This clonotype was seen a few times. V usage is TRBV10-3 and J usage is TRBJ1-5; TRBD1 might be the D (5 bases). The CDR3 loop spans 13 amino acids. V was clipped by 8 bases and J by 4 bases, with 12 bases between them. CDR1 and CDR2 from the germline V gene are ENHRY and SYGVKD. CDR3 loop: CAISPGGNQPQHF. For the CDR3, the DNA is TGTGCCATCTCACCCGGGGGGAATCAGCCCCAGCATTTT.